The source of this T cell receptor (beta chain) is a study of cytomegalovirus exposure and HLA in healthy donors. Study in general: There were 90 million to 130 million unique TCR beta sequences, drawn from 180 million or so T cells, in an earlier analysis. Overall study findings and caveats: Cytomegalovirus-associated TCR beta chains were listed, numbering 150 to 200. Among CMV-associated TCR beta chains, most appeared HLA-restricted in a later analysis. CMV serostatus was the only recorded immune exposure for donors.

With 60 Vbeta and 13 Jbeta primers, the PCR was carried out. The data were produced by immunoSEQ multiplex PCR, yet TCRdb's version contains in-frame clones alone and is incomplete. In the table there are 150,000 to 200,000 clones, more than 75% of which are singletons. Germline CDR1 is MNHNY and CDR2 is SVGAGI (reference sequence). The ends lost 9 bases at V and 0 bases at J; junction bases unmatched: 4. This CDR3 contains 14 residues. Worth noting for this clone: What it binds is not known.

The V and J genes are TRBV6-6 and TRBJ1-4; 7 nucleotides agree with TRBD1. The origin of this receptor is a woman in her late teens or twenties in good health and CMV-seronegative. The sequencing input was PBMCs. The CDR3 DNA reads TGTGCCAGTAGGGGGACAGCAACTAATGAAAAACTGTTTTTT. It codes for CASRGTATNEKLFF.